The TCR beta chain described here comes from a study of T-cell reconstitution after alpha-beta-depleted transplantation in children. Study conclusions and caveats: One year after transplant, T-cell counts and diversity came mostly from newly produced T cells. About two months after transplant, alpha-beta T cells reportedly came from several hundred expanded graft clones. Certain patients had high TCRbeta diversity at day 60, and it came from recipient T cells and thymic progenitors that survived.

Library preparation (for TCRbeta) was performed with unique molecular identifiers. TCRdb independently ran MiXCR on the PCR reads; one entry per CDR3 protein. The data show under 300,000 distinct CDR3 sequences, roughly 11% seen once. Germline V gene lookup returns CDR1 DFQATT and CDR2 SNEGSKA (reference sequence). The V segment lost 6 bases and the J segment 2 bases; nucleotides outside the gene matches: 10. This CDR3 comprises 15 residues. The table lists this clonotype with many counts. Its specificity is unknown. The V gene is TRBV20-1, the J gene TRBJ2-1, with 7 bases matching TRBD2. This TCR was recovered from a male patient aged 2 to 9 who had a stem cell transplant for chronic granulomatous disease, so the T cells may come from the graft donor. Specimen: peripheral blood, collected 180 days after TCRalphabeta/CD19-depleted stem cell transplant. DNA of the CDR3: TGCAGTGCGACCAAGTTGGCGGGAGCCTACAATGAGCAGTTCTTC. As protein: CSATKLAGAYNEQFF.